The 23 T cell receptor beta chains presented below share a single source sample, sequenced in a study of T cell responses to AZD1222 COVID-19 vaccine. TCRdb's copy holds only in-frame clones and misses some; the assay was immunoSEQ multiplex PCR. The table shows 110,000 to 150,000 clones, with roughly 90% occurring only once. This material consisted of peripheral blood, taken on day 0 of AZD1222 vaccination. Source of these receptors: an adult in good health.

The chain employs TRBV5-1 and TRBJ1-3, with D tentatively TRBD1 (5 bases). V lost 2 bases to trimming and J lost 2 bases, with 11 bases between them. CDR1 is SGHRS and CDR2 is YFSETQ in the germline V gene. CDR3 length: 15 residues. CDR3 DNA sequence: TGCGCCAGCAGCTTTTTAGGGGAGACTGGAAACACCATATATTTT. Protein: CASSFLGETGNTIYF. The whole variable domain, filled in from reference TRBV5-1 and TRBJ1-3, reads KAGVTQTPRYLIKTRGQQVTLSCSPISGHRSVSWYQQTPGQGLQFLFEYFSETQRNKGNFPGRFSGRQFSNSRSEMNVSTLELGDSALYLCASSFLGETGNTIYFGEGSWLTVV.

The chain recombines TRBV30 with TRBJ1-4; 7 nucleotides line up with TRBD1. V was clipped by 4 bases and J by 6 bases; unmatched bases: 2. CDR1 is GTSNPN and CDR2 is SVGIG in the germline V gene (reference sequence). This CDR3 spans 12 amino acids. The CDR3 is CAWTGGDEKLFF. CDR3 DNA: TGTGCCTGGACAGGGGGGGATGAAAAACTGTTTTTT.

V gene TRBV28 combines with J gene TRBJ2-7; a possible D gene is TRBD2 (5 bases). From germline, CDR1 is MDHEN and CDR2 SYDVKM. V was cut by 7 bases and J by 5 bases, with 18 bases left in between. The CDR3 runs 14 residues. CDR3 residues: CASKEIGEFDEQYF. CDR3 bases: TGTGCCAGCAAAGAAATCGGGGAATTCGACGAGCAGTACTTC.

The chain combines TRBV7-8 with TRBJ2-1; D is possibly TRBD2 (5 bases). Germline loops: CDR1 SGHVS, CDR2 FQNEAQ. CDR3 length: 16 amino acids. The germline V and J ends were trimmed by 4 bases and 5 bases, with 18 bases remaining between them. The DNA for the CDR3 is TGTGCCAGCAGCTGGACGGTAGAGGGCCTCAACAATGAGCAGTTCTTC. This codes for CASSWTVEGLNNEQFF.

V usage is TRBV7-7 and J usage is TRBJ2-3; D is perhaps TRBD1 or TRBD2 (5 bases each). Per the germline V gene, CDR1 is SSHAT and CDR2 is FNYEAQ (reference sequence). The CDR3 runs to 14 residues. V was pared by 5 bases and J by 4 bases, with 13 bases between. The CDR3 protein is CASSPRWDADTQYF. The CDR3 coding sequence is TGTGCCAGCAGCCCCCGGTGGGACGCAGATACGCAGTATTTT.

Details on this clone: Other DNA sequences in this specimen translate into the identical CDR3. The V call is TRBV28, the J call TRBJ1-5, with D maybe TRBD1 (6 bases). V gave up 5 bases and J gave up 1 base, with 12 bases separating them. The germline V gene has CDR1 MDHEN and CDR2 SYDVKM. This CDR3 is built from 15 residues. The DNA for the CDR3 is TGTGCCAGCAGTATAAGGGGGGGCAGCAATCAGCCCCAGCATTTT. Translating gives CASSIRGGSNQPQHF.

The chain joins TRBV29-1 to TRBJ2-7, with TRBD1 matching over 7 bases. V was clipped by 6 bases and J by 0 bases; unmatched bases: 5. There are 13 residues in the CDR3. Germline lookup yields CDR1 SQVTM and CDR2 ANQGSEA. CDR3 DNA: TGCAGCGTGACAGGGAACCCCTCCTACGAGCAGTACTTC. As protein: CSVTGNPSYEQYF.

The chain employs TRBV30 and TRBJ2-1; 7 bases are a match to TRBD2. The CDR3 is 13 residues long. Germline assignment: CDR1 GTSNPN and CDR2 SVGIG (reference sequence). V lost 1 base to trimming and J lost 15 bases; unmatched junction nucleotides: 12. The CDR3 DNA sequence: TGTGCCTGGAGTGCCTCCTTGGCGGGAGTGCGGTTCTTC. Its translation is CAWSASLAGVRFF. Complete variable domain (other parts from reference TRBV30 and TRBJ2-1): SQTIHQWPATLVQPVGSPLSLECTVEGTSNPNLYWYRQAAGRGLQLLFYSVGIGQISSEVPQNLSASRPQDRQFILSSKKLLLSDSGFYLCAWSASLAGVRFFGPGTRLTVL.

The chain has TRBV10-1 and TRBJ1-2; D unclear. Germline V gene lookup returns CDR1 WNHNN and CDR2 SYGVQD (reference sequence). The ends were cut back, 0 bases at V and 4 bases at J, with 6 bases in the middle. The CDR3 spans 13 residues. The CDR3 is CASSESGGYGYTF. DNA for the CDR3: TGCGCCAGCAGTGAGTCAGGCGGCTATGGCTACACCTTC.

J is TRBJ2-5 and V is TRBV7-2, with 8 bases that match TRBD2. The CDR3 covers 17 residues. In germline, CDR1 is SGHTA, CDR2 FQGNSA. V shed 5 bases and J 4 bases; nucleotides not matched to a gene: 15. DNA for the CDR3: TGTGCCAGCAGCCTTAAAGGCACCGGGACTAGATCAGAGACCCAGTACTTC. This translates into CASSLKGTGTRSETQYF.

J is TRBJ2-7 and V is TRBV6-2 or TRBV6-3; either TRBD1 or TRBD2 may fit D (5 bases each). The V and J ends lost 4 bases and 6 bases respectively, with 19 bases between them. The CDR3 totals 15 residues. CDR1 MNHEY and CDR2 SVGEGT come from the germline V gene. CDR3 DNA: TGTGCCAGCAGTTTTGCCGGGACCTATTCCGGCGAGCAGTACTTC. Amino acid sequence: CASSFAGTYSGEQYF.

The genes are TRBV9 and TRBJ2-3; D not certain. Per the germline V gene, CDR1 is SGDLS and CDR2 is YYNGEE. The CDR3 is 13 residues long. Between the trimmed V and J ends, which lost 0 bases and 2 bases, there was a span of 4 bases. The CDR3 DNA sequence: TGTGCCAGCAGCGTAGGTCTCACAGATACGCAGTATTTT. Translating it yields CASSVGLTDTQYF. Full variable domain (remainder filled in from reference TRBV9 and TRBJ2-3): DSGVTQTPKHLITATGQRVTLRCSPRSGDLSVYWYQQSLDQGLQFLIQYYNGEERAKGNILERFSAQQFPDLHSELNLSSLELGDSALYFCASSVGLTDTQYFGPGTRLTVL.

The chain combines TRBV6-5 with TRBJ2-3; 7 bases align to TRBD2. Per the germline V gene, CDR1 is MNHEY and CDR2 is SVGAGI. J lost 9 bases, V lost 1 base, and 4 bases had no gene match. CDR3 length equals 13 residues. CDR3 DNA: TGTGCCAGCAGTTACTTAAGGCGGGAGACGCAGTATTTT. It specifies CASSYLRRETQYF.

The CDR3 DNA reads TGTGCCAGCAGTTGGCAGCGGCAAACTGAAGCTTTCTTT. Its translation is CASSWQRQTEAFF. This chain uses TRBV27 with TRBJ1-1, with D uncertain. The V and J ends lost 4 bases and 5 bases respectively, with 11 bases between them. The CDR3 covers 13 residues. CDR1 MNHEY and CDR2 SMNVEV come from the germline V gene (reference sequence).

The genes are TRBV21-1 and TRBJ2-2; the table's D call TRBD2 went unverified against the DNA. TRBV21-1 is a documented pseudogene. The CDR3 sequence is 14 residues long. The CDR3, as DNA: TGTGCCAGGAAAAAGAGAAACCGGGGCGGGGAGCTGTTTTTT. The encoded protein is CARKKRNRGGELFF.

The chain joins TRBV5-6 to TRBJ1-5; D possibly corresponds to TRBD1 (6 bases). This CDR3 spans 15 amino acids. The V end was cut by 2 bases, the J end by 4 bases, with 13 bases between. Germline V lookup: CDR1 SGHDT, CDR2 YYEEEE. In nucleotides, the CDR3 is TGTGCCAGCAGCTTACTACAGGGCGGTAATCAGCCCCAGCATTTT. Protein product: CASSLLQGGNQPQHF.

The chain couples TRBV5-4 to TRBJ1-6; weak D call: TRBD1 (5 bases). The germline V gene has CDR1 SGHNT and CDR2 YYREEE (reference sequence). The CDR3 spans 15 residues. V lost 2 bases and J 0 bases, leaving 6 bases between the germline ends. CDR3 nucleotides: TGTGCCAGCAGCTTTGGGGGCTCCTATAATTCACCCCTCCACTTT. The encoded protein is CASSFGGSYNSPLHF.

The chain recombines TRBV2 with TRBJ2-5, with D possibly being TRBD2 (6 bases). Trimming stripped 9 bases from V and 5 bases from J, with 13 bases between. From germline, CDR1 is SNHLY and CDR2 FYNNEI. The CDR3 length is 12 residues. The DNA for the CDR3 is TGTGCCAGTCGGGGGTTTGGGGAGACCCAGTACTTC. It yields the protein CASRGFGETQYF.

This chain uses TRBV18 with TRBJ2-3; TRBD1 agrees at 9 bases. Germline V lookup: CDR1 KGHSH, CDR2 LQKENI. Trimming took 4 bases from V and 9 from J; bases not matched to a gene: 2. The CDR3 sequence is 12 residues long. CDR3 in amino acids: CASSLDRGTQYF. The CDR3 bases are TGTGCCAGCTCACTTGACAGGGGGACGCAGTATTTT.

The chain joins TRBV6-2 or TRBV6-3 to TRBJ1-1, with 7 bases identical to TRBD1. Germline V gene sequence: CDR1 MNHEY, CDR2 SVGEGT. The junction had 5 bases not matched to a gene; V was cut back by 1 base and J by 12 bases. This CDR3 region has 12 residues. The CDR3 protein is CASSYLDRITFF. The CDR3, as DNA: TGTGCCAGCAGTTACTTGGACAGGATAACTTTCTTT.

Here the CDR3 reads CASSYTGGEQYF. DNA for the CDR3: TGTGCCAGCAGTTACACGGGAGGCGAGCAGTACTTC. The chain combines TRBV6-5 with TRBJ2-7, with 7 bases fitting TRBD2. Germline CDR1 and CDR2: MNHEY and SVGAGI. CDR3 length: 12 amino acids. Unmatched junction bases numbered 1, after V lost 2 bases and J lost 6 bases.

The rearrangement links TRBV7-2 to TRBJ1-1; tentatively, D is TRBD1 (6 bases). The V end was cut by 6 bases, the J end by 5 bases, with 16 bases between. The germline V gene has CDR1 SGHTA and CDR2 FQGNSA. The CDR3 extends over 14 amino acids. The CDR3 DNA reads as TGTGCCAGCAGGCGTTTCTCAGGGGCAACTGAAGCTTTCTTT. It yields the protein CASRRFSGATEAFF.

The chain has TRBV5-4 and TRBJ1-1; D call uncertain. Per germline, CDR1 SGHNT and CDR2 YYREEE (reference sequence). This CDR3 is built from 15 residues. Trimming pared 0 bases from V and 8 bases from J, leaving 17 bases between. Here the CDR3 reads CASSLGSLSTGEAFF. CDR3 bases: TGTGCCAGCAGCTTGGGGAGCCTCTCAACGGGGGAAGCTTTCTTT.